This T cell receptor (beta chain) came from a study of cytomegalovirus exposure and HLA in healthy donors. The study, taken as a whole, reports: When the data were analyzed later, several of the most significant clusters appeared to be linked to common viral pathogens. Associated with cytomegalovirus, according to the listing, were 170 or so TCR beta chains. Most subjects had HLA-A and HLA-B alleles reportedly predicted accurately by TCR beta sequences.

The CDR3 length is 14 residues. Trimming removed 2 bases at V and 3 bases at J, with 8 bases between. In germline, CDR1 is SGHTA, CDR2 FQGTGA. A multiplex PCR was run with 60 Vbeta primers and 13 Jbeta primers. Assay: immunoSEQ multiplex PCR; the TCRdb copy retains only in-frame clones and omits some. This repertoire shows around 150,000 clones, around 74% found once; its top ten account for roughly 2%. This clone turned up a few times. The antigen is undetermined. The receptor was derived from a female donor in good health and CMV-seronegative. Sequencing was performed on PBMCs. V and J are TRBV7-3 and TRBJ1-3, with no clear D. CDR3 sequence (DNA): TGTGCCAGCAGCTTAGGGCCAGATGGAAACACCATATATTTT. Encoded protein: CASSLGPDGNTIYF. Based on the CDR3 plus reference TRBV7-3 and TRBJ1-3, the full variable domain is GAGVSQTPSNKVTEKGKYVELRCDPISGHTALYWYRQSLGQGPEFLIYFQGTGAADDSGLPNDRFFAVRPEGSVSTLKIQRTERGDSAVYLCASSLGPDGNTIYFGEGSWLTVV.